These T cell receptor beta chains were read from a single sample in a study of T-cell memory formation after mild COVID-19. TCRdb redid the calling of the 5' RACE reads with MiXCR, one entry per CDR3 protein. This table has about 430,000 distinct CDR3 sequences, 24% appearing once. Sequenced: PBMCs or a T cell subset sorted from them (not recorded which). These receptors all come from an adult woman who had mild COVID-19 (a few samples of this study predate the infection). Cell type and time point are not known. Both conserved end residues are part of each CDR3. A D gene is named only where the DNA matches it firmly. Only part of the rows carry a size: once, few, many, or a class if the clone is expanded.

V gene	J gene	clone size	D gene	CDR3 DNA	CDR3 protein
TRBV5-1	TRBJ2-1	many	NA	TGCGCCAGCAGCTTCTCCAGGGATGAGCAGTTCTTC	CASSFSRDEQFF
TRBV7-3	TRBJ2-3	many	NA	TGTGCCAGCAGCTTAGGGCTCTCCACAGATACGCAGTATTTT	CASSLGLSTDTQYF
TRBV7-9	TRBJ1-1	few	NA	TGTGCCAGCAGCTTATTGCGAAGTATGACTGAAGCTTTCTTT	CASSLLRSMTEAFF
TRBV14	TRBJ1-1	few	NA	TGTGCCAGCAGCAAGGGGAACACTGAAGCTTTCTTT	CASSKGNTEAFF
TRBV24-1	TRBJ2-1	few	TRBD1	TGTGCCACCAGTGAGCCAGGGGGAGCAAATGAGCAGTTCTTC	CATSEPGGANEQFF
TRBV7-9	TRBJ2-5	few	TRBD1	TGTGCCAGCAGTTCGAACAGGGGCCCGTCGAGGGAGACCCAGTACTTC	CASSSNRGPSRETQYF
TRBV5-1	TRBJ2-3	NA	NA	TGCGCCAGCAGCAAATACGAGACAGCTATATTCACAGATACGCAGTATTTT	CASSKYETAIFTDTQYF
TRBV5-1	TRBJ1-6	few	NA	TGCGCCAGCAGCGCCTACGGTCCCGAGGGTAATTCACCCCTCCACTTT	CASSAYGPEGNSPLHF
TRBV7-9	TRBJ1-4	few	TRBD1	TGTGCCAGCAGCCAAGTGGTGGGGACAGGGGATGAAAAACTGTTTTTT	CASSQVVGTGDEKLFF
TRBV4-3	TRBJ2-1	NA	NA	TGCGCCAGCAGCCAAGATGCTTTCCTCTCCTACAATGAGCAGTTCTTC	CASSQDAFLSYNEQFF
TRBV6-2/TRBV6-3	TRBJ2-7	few	TRBD2	TGTGCCAGCAGTTATGGGACTAGCGTGTACGAGCAGTACTTC	CASSYGTSVYEQYF
TRBV7-9	TRBJ2-5	few	TRBD2	TGTGCCAGCAGCACGGGACTAGCGGGAGCAGAGACCCAGTACTTC	CASSTGLAGAETQYF
TRBV4-1	TRBJ2-1	NA	NA	TGCGCCAGCAGCCCGCGACAGGGTAGCGGTGAGCAGTTCTTC	CASSPRQGSGEQFF
TRBV6-5	TRBJ2-5	once	TRBD1	TGTGCCAGCAGTTATGGGACAGGGTCGGAGACCCAGTACTTC	CASSYGTGSETQYF
TRBV12-3/TRBV12-4	TRBJ1-2	NA	NA	TGTGCCAGCAGTTTAGGGGCTCCCTATGGCTACACCTTC	CASSLGAPYGYTF
TRBV7-3	TRBJ2-1	few	TRBD2	TGTGCCAGCAGCTCTAGCGGGAGGAAAGGCAATGAGCAGTTCTTC	CASSSSGRKGNEQFF
TRBV6-5	TRBJ1-1	medium-sized	TRBD1	TGTGCCAGCAGATACCAGGGGGGGACTGAAGCTTTCTTT	CASRYQGGTEAFF
TRBV6-6	TRBJ2-5	few	TRBD2	TGTGCCAGCAGTTTACTAGCGGCGGGTTCGGAGACCCAGTACTTC	CASSLLAAGSETQYF
TRBV4-2	TRBJ2-7	NA	NA	TGTGCCAGCACCCAAGAGCTGGGAGCTAGCGTAGCAAACGAGCAGTACTTC	CASTQELGASVANEQYF
TRBV19	TRBJ2-2	NA	TRBD1	TGTGCCAGTAGCTCGGACAGGGGGGGGTTCACCGGGGAGCTGTTTTTT	CASSSDRGGFTGELFF
TRBV13	TRBJ2-7	NA	TRBD1	TGTGCCAGCAGCTCCCGTTCCCAGGGGGCTTCCGAGCAGTACTTC	CASSSRSQGASEQYF
TRBV7-9	TRBJ2-7	NA	NA	TGTGCCAGCAGCCCCCGGGAGTTCTACGAGCAGTACTTC	CASSPREFYEQYF
TRBV2	TRBJ1-6	once	TRBD1	TGTGCCAGCAGGGGACAGGGGCTCGATAATTCACCCCTCCACTTT	CASRGQGLDNSPLHF
TRBV7-9	TRBJ2-1	NA	TRBD2	TGTGCCAGCAGCTTCCCCCGAGCGGGGGGTTCCTACAATGAGCAGTTCTTC	CASSFPRAGGSYNEQFF